Following are 22 T cell receptor beta chains from one sample sequenced in a study of T cells in Graves' hyperthyroidism and ophthalmopathy. Amplified TCR beta CDR3 regions derived from RNA transcripts. The TCR CDR3 was amplified in a first-round RT-PCR using the HTBI primer set. TCRdb analysed the multiplex PCR reads with MiXCR anew, one entry per CDR3 protein. Of roughly 750,000 distinct CDR3 sequences in the sample, about 15% are singletons; the top ten hold roughly 8%. Input material: blood. These receptors were taken from a young man with Graves' hyperthyroidism.

In this sample, this clonotype turned up a few times. The chain joins TRBV29-1 to TRBJ2-7, with 8 bases that match TRBD2. Germline-derived CDR1 and CDR2 are SQVTM and ANQGSEA. The J segment lost 2 bases and the V segment lost 0 bases, leaving 9 bases of the junction unmatched. The CDR3 sequence is 16 residues long. CDR3 in amino acids: CSVEDRGLAGTYEQYF. For the CDR3, the DNA is TGCAGCGTTGAAGATAGAGGGCTAGCGGGTACCTACGAGCAGTACTTC.

Turning to this clonotype: With a much larger clone just one base away, this may be a read error. The gene calls are TRBV6-1 and TRBJ1-2; D perhaps matches TRBD1 (5 bases). V lost 6 bases to trimming and J lost 9 bases, with 14 bases between them. CDR1 and CDR2 (germline): MNHNS, SASEGT. The CDR3 is made up of 12 amino acids. The chain's CDR3 is CASRPQGYSYTF. CDR3 in DNA: TGTGCCAGCAGACCCCAGGGATATAGCTACACCTTC.

This clonotype was recorded at least ten times. V is TRBV6-5 and J is TRBJ2-7, with TRBD1 matching over 10 bases. The CDR3 loop spans 15 amino acids. Trimming at V came to 0 bases and at J to 3 bases, leaving 2 bases not matched to a gene. The germline V gene encodes CDR1 MNHEY and CDR2 SVGAGI. The CDR3 loop reads CASSYSTGGIYEQYF. The CDR3 DNA reads as TGTGCCAGCAGTTACTCGACAGGGGGCATCTACGAGCAGTACTTC.

This chain connects TRBV28 to TRBJ2-3; D remains unclear. Per the germline V gene, CDR1 is MDHEN and CDR2 is SYDVKM. The CDR3 extends over 17 amino acids. Trimming stripped 3 bases from V and 1 base from J, with 17 bases between. CDR3 sequence reads: CASSFPRLDSGTDTQYF. The CDR3 nucleotides read TGTGCCAGCAGTTTCCCTCGGCTAGATTCTGGCACAGATACGCAGTATTTT.

This clonotype was counted ten times or more. J is TRBJ2-7 and V is TRBV27, with 7 bases fitting TRBD2. Germline V gene lookup returns CDR1 MNHEY and CDR2 SMNVEV (reference sequence). The CDR3 sequence is 14 residues long. V trimming: 0 bases; J trimming: 6 bases; junction bases outside the gene matches: 5. The CDR3 here is CASSLSSGGGEQYF. The CDR3 DNA sequence: TGTGCCAGCAGTTTATCTTCGGGCGGGGGCGAGCAGTACTTC.

This clonotype was seen many times. The rearrangement joins TRBV6-1 to TRBJ1-1, with D unclear. From germline, CDR1 is MNHNS and CDR2 SASEGT. V shed 4 bases and J shed 0 bases, with 6 bases lying between them. The CDR3 is 13 amino acids. The CDR3 region is CASSADLNTEAFF. The CDR3 region has the DNA TGTGCCAGCAGTGCAGACCTGAACACTGAAGCTTTCTTT.

The table lists this clonotype with many counts. The chain links TRBV27 to TRBJ2-5; unclear D gene. Trimming stripped 4 bases from V and 4 bases from J, with 10 bases between. The CDR3 extends over 13 amino acids. Germline V lookup: CDR1 MNHEY, CDR2 SMNVEV (reference sequence). The CDR3 protein is CASSSRRRETQYF. CDR3 in DNA: TGTGCCAGCAGTTCCCGTAGGCGAGAGACCCAGTACTTC.

At least ten counts were recorded for this clonotype. The chain combines TRBV30 with TRBJ2-1, with D unresolved. The V end was cut by 0 bases, the J end by 8 bases, with 14 bases between. The CDR3 length is 14 residues. CDR1 GTSNPN and CDR2 SVGIG come from the germline V gene (reference sequence). The CDR3 loop reads CAWSVSLGLDEQFF. The CDR3 nucleotides read TGTGCCTGGAGTGTATCCTTGGGTCTCGATGAGCAGTTCTTC.

The CDR3 DNA reads as TGTGCCAGCAGTAGACTGAATGAAAAACTGTTTTTT. This gives the protein CASSRLNEKLFF. The chain links TRBV6-1 to TRBJ1-4; D unclear. The ends were cut back, 5 bases at V and 5 bases at J, with 6 bases in the middle. The CDR3 runs to 12 residues. CDR1 and CDR2 from the germline V gene are MNHNS and SASEGT.

Remarks on this clonotype: A read error may produce the germline difference seen at one junction end. The V and J genes are TRBV18 and TRBJ1-6; 7 bases line up with TRBD1. Germline values: CDR1 KGHSH, CDR2 LQKENI. The CDR3 loop spans 15 amino acids. CDR3 nucleotides: TGTACCAGCTCACTGCACAGGGGCGGCAATTCACCCCTCCACTTT. This codes for CTSSLHRGGNSPLHF.

This clonotype was seen a handful of times. The rearrangement joins TRBV20-1 to TRBJ1-2; no clear D gene. Between the trimmed V and J ends, which lost 2 bases and 12 bases, there was a span of 10 bases. CDR3 length equals 10 residues. Germline CDR1 and CDR2: DFQATT and SNEGSKA (reference sequence). The CDR3 DNA sequence: TGCAGTGCTAGATTCCGGGGAAACACCTTC. Translation: CSARFRGNTF.

This clonotype has a handful of counts. The chain carries TRBV28 and TRBJ1-1; D is perhaps TRBD1 (5 bases). The CDR3 loop spans 15 amino acids. Trimming shortened V by 1 base and J by 6 bases, and 15 bases separated the two germline ends. The germline CDR1 and CDR2 sequences are MDHEN and SYDVKM. The CDR3 here is CASSLLGEYVPEAFF. CDR3 in DNA: TGTGCCAGCAGTTTATTAGGGGAGTACGTTCCTGAAGCTTTCTTT.

This clonotype came up many times. V and J are TRBV28 and TRBJ2-7; 7 bases are a match to TRBD1. V shed 6 bases, J shed 2 bases, and the junction held 4 bases outside the gene matches. The CDR3 runs 13 residues. The germline CDR1 and CDR2 sequences are MDHEN and SYDVKM. CDR3 nucleotides: TGTGCCAGCAGATATGGGACAGCCTACGAGCAGTACTTC. Protein product: CASRYGTAYEQYF.

At least ten counts were recorded for this clonotype. V is TRBV7-8 and J is TRBJ2-1; TRBD2 matches 12 bases. The CDR3 is 18 amino acids. Germline trimming cut 5 bases from V and 2 bases from J; bases unmatched to any gene: 10. Germline assignment: CDR1 SGHVS and CDR2 FQNEAQ. CDR3 sequence reads: CASSEPTSGSYPYNEQFF. The CDR3 coding sequence is TGTGCCAGCAGCGAGCCGACTAGCGGGAGTTATCCCTACAATGAGCAGTTCTTC.

The gene calls are TRBV29-1 and TRBJ2-7, with D perhaps TRBD1 or TRBD2 (5 bases each). V dropped 6 bases and J dropped 5 bases, with 17 bases sitting between them. The germline CDR1 and CDR2 sequences are SQVTM and ANQGSEA. This CDR3 is built from 13 residues. This CDR3 is CSVRDGAGDEQYF. CDR3 sequence (DNA): TGCAGCGTCCGGGACGGAGCTGGGGACGAGCAGTACTTC.

This clonotype has ten or more counts. The chain has TRBV11-2 and TRBJ2-5, with D possibly TRBD1 on 7 matching bases. Germline CDR1 reads SGHAT; CDR2 reads FQNNGV. Trimming stripped 5 bases from V and 5 bases from J, with 12 bases between. The CDR3 totals 13 residues. CDR3: CASSQGGGETQYF. In DNA, the CDR3 is TGTGCCAGCAGCCAGGGGGGTGGTGAGACCCAGTACTTC. Complete variable domain (other parts from reference TRBV11-2 and TRBJ2-5): EAGVAQSPRYKIIEKRQSVAFWCNPISGHATLYWYQQILGQGPKLLIQFQNNGVVDDSQLPKDRFSAERLKGVDSTLKIQPAKLEDSAVYLCASSQGGGETQYFGPGTRLLVL.

The V call is TRBV7-3, the J call TRBJ2-2, with a weak D call TRBD1 (5 bases). Trimming left V 3 bases short and J 5 bases short, with 10 bases between. Germline V gives CDR1 SGHTA, CDR2 FQGTGA. CDR3 size: 14 residues. CDR3 sequence reads: CASSFQGATGELFF. The CDR3, as DNA: TGTGCCAGCAGCTTCCAGGGTGCGACCGGGGAGCTGTTTTTT.

V usage is TRBV16 and J usage is TRBJ1-2; TRBD1 matches 7 bases. The V and J ends lost 3 bases and 8 bases, in that order; junction bases with no gene match: 6. The CDR3 consists of 13 residues. The germline CDR1 and CDR2 sequences are KGHSY and FQNENV. CDR3 DNA: TGTGCCAGCAGCCAGTCAACAGGGGACGGCTACACCTTC. Amino acid sequence: CASSQSTGDGYTF.

This clonotype turned up a few times. The rearrangement uses TRBV7-9 and TRBJ1-1; D unresolved. The CDR3 runs 14 residues. Trimming stripped 4 bases from V and 0 bases from J, with 9 bases between. Germline V gene sequence: CDR1 SEHNR, CDR2 FQNEAQ (reference sequence). The CDR3 loop is CASSWSTMNTEAFF. The DNA for the CDR3 is TGTGCCAGCAGCTGGAGCACGATGAACACTGAAGCTTTCTTT.

This clonotype showed up many times. The rearrangement links TRBV28 to TRBJ1-5; D may be TRBD1 (5 bases). There are 17 residues in the CDR3. V lost 7 bases and J 1 base, leaving 20 bases between the germline ends. Germline V CDR1 and CDR2: MDHEN, SYDVKM. The CDR3 loop reads CASIKIGGVISNQPQHF. The CDR3 DNA reads TGTGCCAGCATCAAAATCGGGGGGGTAATAAGCAATCAGCCCCAGCATTTT.

This clonotype was seen ten or more times. The chain couples TRBV12-3 or TRBV12-4 to TRBJ1-2; tentatively, D is TRBD1 (5 bases). CDR3 length: 16 amino acids. Trimming shortened V by 0 bases and J by 4 bases, and 15 bases separated the two germline ends. This CDR3 reads CASSLALWGSTYGYTF. In DNA form, the CDR3 reads TGTGCCAGCAGTTTAGCGCTTTGGGGGTCCACCTATGGCTACACCTTC.

This clonotype was detected ten times or more. The chain has TRBV20-1 and TRBJ2-5, with D perhaps TRBD1 (5 bases). Between the trimmed V and J ends, which lost 0 bases and 1 base, there was a span of 9 bases. The CDR3 loop spans 14 amino acids. CDR1 DFQATT and CDR2 SNEGSKA come from the germline V gene (reference sequence). The CDR3 sequence is CSARETASQETQYF. The CDR3 DNA is TGCAGTGCTAGAGAGACAGCCTCCCAAGAGACCCAGTACTTC.